Each of the 14 T cell receptor beta chains below was sequenced from the same sample in a study of cytomegalovirus exposure and HLA in healthy donors. Primers: 60 Vbeta forward and 13 Jbeta reverse. TCRdb keeps only in-frame clones here, not all; method: immunoSEQ multiplex PCR. The table shows about 94,000 clones, with more than 75% occurring only once. Sequences were obtained from PBMCs. The origin of the receptors is a woman aged 40 to 55 in good health and CMV-seronegative.

This clone appeared a few times. The gene calls are TRBV6-1 and TRBJ1-3; D is perhaps TRBD1 (5 bases). Germline-derived CDR1 and CDR2 are MNHNS and SASEGT. The CDR3 is 14 residues long. The germline V and J ends were trimmed by 3 bases and 4 bases, with 10 bases remaining between them. CDR3: CASSDWGGGNTIYF. CDR3 in DNA: TGTGCCAGCAGTGACTGGGGGGGAGGAAACACCATATATTTT.

The rearrangement uses TRBV4-2 and TRBJ2-7; TRBD2 matches at 11 bases. V was pared by 1 base and J by 2 bases, with 4 bases of the junction left unmatched. CDR3 length: 16 residues. CDR1 LGHNA and CDR2 YNFKEQ come from the germline V gene. As DNA, the CDR3 is TGTGCCAGCAGCCAAGCGACTAGCGGGGCGACCTACGAGCAGTACTTC. Protein product: CASSQATSGATYEQYF.

This clone was seen a few times. The chain combines TRBV5-5 with TRBJ1-1; D gene ambiguous. The CDR3 loop spans 13 amino acids. The germline V gene encodes CDR1 SGHKS and CDR2 YYEKEE (reference sequence). V gave up 4 bases and J gave up 11 bases, with 18 bases separating them. The CDR3 here is CASSLSLDGLAFF. The CDR3 nucleotides read TGTGCCAGCAGCCTTTCTTTAGATGGTCTGGCTTTCTTT.

The rearrangement joins TRBV15 to TRBJ2-2, with D perhaps matching TRBD1 (6 bases). The V gene lost 4 bases and the J gene lost 8 bases, with 17 bases spanning the gap. CDR1 is LNHNV, CDR2 YYDKDF, per germline (reference sequence). The CDR3 contains 15 residues. The CDR3 region is CATSTDRSRVGELFF. The CDR3 DNA follows: TGTGCCACCAGCACAGACAGGTCCCGAGTTGGGGAGCTGTTTTTT.

This clone was counted a single time. The chain carries TRBV28 and TRBJ2-1; the match to TRBD2 covers 9 bases. V shed 2 bases and J 11 bases; nucleotides not matched to a gene: 1. In germline, CDR1 is MDHEN, CDR2 SYDVKM. The CDR3 length is 12 residues. The CDR3 reads CASSLAGGQQFF. CDR3 DNA: TGTGCCAGCAGTTTAGCGGGGGGGCAGCAGTTCTTC.

This clone occurred a few times. V usage is TRBV7-6 and J usage is TRBJ1-1, with 9 bases lining up with TRBD1. This CDR3 contains 14 residues. Unmatched junction bases numbered 5, after V lost 5 bases and J lost 4 bases. Per the germline V gene, CDR1 is SGHVS and CDR2 is FNYEAQ. The CDR3 reads CASSGGQGPTEAFF. CDR3 sequence (DNA): TGTGCCAGCAGCGGGGGACAGGGTCCCACTGAAGCTTTCTTT.

The rearrangement uses TRBV19 and TRBJ1-2; 7 nucleotides match TRBD1. V lost 4 bases, J lost 0 bases, and 8 bases stayed unmatched. The CDR3 has 16 residues. CDR1 is LNHDA and CDR2 is SQIVND in the germline V gene (reference sequence). The CDR3 DNA follows: TGTGCCAGTAGTACCGCTTTCGGGACAGCTAACTATGGCTACACCTTC. As protein: CASSTAFGTANYGYTF.

The rearrangement joins TRBV4-3 to TRBJ1-1; tentatively, D is TRBD1 (6 bases). CDR3 size: 14 residues. Trimming left V 2 bases short and J 4 bases short, with 11 bases between. The germline CDR1 and CDR2 sequences are LGHNA and YSLEER. CDR3 nucleotide sequence: TGCGCCAGCAGCCAACATGGGACAAGCACTGAAGCTTTCTTT. This codes for CASSQHGTSTEAFF.

This rearrangement joins TRBV4-3 to TRBJ1-5, with D possibly TRBD1 on 5 matching bases. Trimming pared 0 bases from V and 4 bases from J, leaving 13 bases between. This CDR3 has 16 amino acids. Germline loops: CDR1 LGHNA, CDR2 YSLEER. CDR3 nucleotides: TGCGCCAGCAGCCAAGATGTTGCCCAGGGAAATCAGCCCCAGCATTTT. It encodes CASSQDVAQGNQPQHF.

The chain has TRBV25-1 and TRBJ1-1, with 8 positions matching TRBD1. The CDR3 sequence is 14 residues long. Trimming at V came to 5 bases and at J to 5 bases, leaving 7 bases not matched to a gene. Germline V gives CDR1 MGHDK, CDR2 SYGVNS. This CDR3 reads CASSPGTGKTEAFF. The CDR3 region has the DNA TGTGCCAGCAGTCCCGGGACAGGAAAAACTGAAGCTTTCTTT.

To note about this clone: The junction departs from the called germline gene at one end, perhaps through a read error. Other DNA sequences in the same sample also yield this CDR3. The V call is TRBV6-1, the J call TRBJ1-3, with D hard to call. The CDR3 covers 15 residues. The V gene's germline CDR1 is MNHNS and CDR2 SASEGT. CDR3 nucleotides: TGTGCCAGCAGTGAACAGGCGAACTCTGGAAACACCATATACTTT. Amino acid sequence: CASSEQANSGNTIYF.

The rearrangement uses TRBV5-1 and TRBJ1-6; unclear D gene. Germline loops: CDR1 SGHRS, CDR2 YFSETQ. V was trimmed by 1 base and J by 0 bases, leaving 8 bases between them. CDR3 length: 16 residues. The CDR3 reads CASSLRGSSYNSPLHF. The CDR3 bases are TGCGCCAGCAGCTTGCGGGGAAGCTCCTATAATTCACCCCTCCACTTT.

This clone was recorded a few times. The chain is built from TRBV4-3 and TRBJ2-7, with D unclear. V was clipped by 0 bases and J by 2 bases, with 11 bases between them. The CDR3 sequence is 15 residues long. Germline V gene sequence: CDR1 LGHNA, CDR2 YSLEER. The CDR3 DNA follows: TGCGCCAGCAGCCAAGAGTTGGGCCAGACCTACGAGCAGTACTTC. Translating gives CASSQELGQTYEQYF.

The chain joins TRBV4-1 to TRBJ2-3; TRBD1 matches at 10 bases. Germline CDR1 is MGHRA and CDR2 is YSYEKL. The J segment lost 0 bases and the V segment lost 5 bases, leaving 5 bases of the junction unmatched. CDR3 length: 16 residues. The CDR3 here is CASSYRTGGSTDTQYF. For the CDR3, the DNA is TGCGCCAGCAGCTACCGGACAGGGGGAAGCACAGATACGCAGTATTTT.